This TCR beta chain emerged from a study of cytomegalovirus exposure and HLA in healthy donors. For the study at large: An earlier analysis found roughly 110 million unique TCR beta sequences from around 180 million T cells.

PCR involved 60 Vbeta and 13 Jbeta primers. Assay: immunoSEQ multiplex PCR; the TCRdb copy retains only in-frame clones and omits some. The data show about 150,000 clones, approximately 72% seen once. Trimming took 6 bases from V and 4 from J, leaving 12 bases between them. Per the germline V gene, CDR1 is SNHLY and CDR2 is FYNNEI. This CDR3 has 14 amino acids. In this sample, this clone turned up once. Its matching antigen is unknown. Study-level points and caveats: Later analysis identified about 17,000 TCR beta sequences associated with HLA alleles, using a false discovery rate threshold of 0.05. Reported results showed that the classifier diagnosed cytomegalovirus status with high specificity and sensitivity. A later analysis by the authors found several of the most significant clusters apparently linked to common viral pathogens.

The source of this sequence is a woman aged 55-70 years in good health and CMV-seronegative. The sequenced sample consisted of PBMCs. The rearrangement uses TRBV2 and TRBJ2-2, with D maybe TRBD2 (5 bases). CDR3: CASRSGIFTGELFF. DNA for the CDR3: TGTGCCAGCAGGTCCGGGATCTTCACCGGGGAGCTGTTTTTT. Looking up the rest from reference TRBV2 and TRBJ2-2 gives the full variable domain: EPEVTQTPSHQVTQMGQEVILRCVPISNHLYFYWYRQILGQKVEFLVSFYNNEISEKSEIFDDQFSVERPDGSNFTLKIRSTKLEDSAMYFCASRSGIFTGELFFGEGSRLTVL.